Shown below are 19 T cell receptor beta chains from a single sample sequenced in a study of blood T cell repertoires in COVID-19. The data were produced by immunoSEQ multiplex PCR, yet TCRdb's version contains in-frame clones alone and is incomplete. The sample includes 150,000 to 200,000 clones, 90% to 95% of them seen just once. Material: peripheral blood. These receptors all come from a woman aged 50 to 60 with acute or convalescent COVID-19.

The V and J genes are TRBV30 and TRBJ1-1; 10 positions agree with TRBD1. The CDR3 extends over 13 amino acids. Germline values: CDR1 GTSNPN, CDR2 SVGIG (reference sequence). Trimming removed 5 bases from V and 4 bases from J; junction bases left unmatched: 4. CDR3 sequence (DNA): TGTGCCTGGGGGACAGGGGATGTCACTGAAGCTTTCTTT. The encoded protein is CAWGTGDVTEAFF.

This sequence joins TRBV25-1 and TRBJ1-5; 8 positions agree with TRBD1. J gave up 1 base and V 4 bases, and 0 bases lay outside the gene matches. In germline, CDR1 is MGHDK, CDR2 SYGVNS. The CDR3 loop spans 14 amino acids. The CDR3 loop reads CASSGQGSNQPQHF. The CDR3 nucleotides are TGTGCCAGCAGTGGACAGGGGAGCAATCAGCCCCAGCATTTT.

V is TRBV4-1 and J is TRBJ1-2; D ambiguous. CDR1 MGHRA and CDR2 YSYEKL come from the germline V gene. Trimming took 0 bases from V and 4 from J, leaving 3 bases between them. The CDR3 totals 12 residues. The CDR3 reads CASSQDSYGYTF. The CDR3 DNA is TGCGCCAGCAGCCAAGACAGCTATGGCTACACCTTC.

The V gene is TRBV29-1, the J gene TRBJ2-5; possible D gene TRBD1, 6 bases. V lost 4 bases and J lost 4, with 16 bases in between. The CDR3 contains 14 residues. CDR1 is SQVTM and CDR2 is ANQGSEA in the germline V gene. The chain's CDR3 is CSVGWGHALETQYF. As DNA, the CDR3 is TGCAGCGTTGGATGGGGGCACGCCTTAGAGACCCAGTACTTC.

This clone was detected once. The chain couples TRBV7-9 to TRBJ2-3; 7 bases are shared with TRBD2. The V segment lost 6 bases and the J segment 4 bases; nucleotides outside the gene matches: 10. Germline CDR1 SEHNR, CDR2 FQNEAQ (reference sequence). The CDR3 has 15 residues. The CDR3 DNA reads TGTGCCAGCAGTCTGGTCGGGGGGTTGTCAGATACGCAGTATTTT. Residues: CASSLVGGLSDTQYF.

This CDR3 is CASSPTGPKGGETQYF. CDR3 bases: TGCGCCAGCAGCCCGACCGGGCCCAAAGGCGGGGAGACCCAGTACTTC. The chain employs TRBV5-1 and TRBJ2-5, with a tentative D call TRBD2 (5 bases). The V gene lost 4 bases and the J gene lost 5 bases, with 21 bases spanning the gap. Germline assignment: CDR1 SGHRS and CDR2 YFSETQ. This CDR3 has 16 amino acids.

This rearrangement joins TRBV9 to TRBJ2-2, with D hard to call. CDR1 SGDLS and CDR2 YYNGEE come from the germline V gene. V was trimmed by 5 bases and J by 6 bases, leaving 8 bases between them. This CDR3 has 12 residues. This chain's CDR3 is CASSNLPGELFF. Written as DNA, the CDR3 is TGTGCCAGCAGTAACTTACCCGGGGAGCTGTTTTTT.

The genes are TRBV13 and TRBJ2-1, with 10 bases that match TRBD2. Germline V gene data show CDR1 as PRHDT and CDR2 as FYEKMQ (reference sequence). CDR3 length: 17 residues. With V trimmed by 5 bases and J by 6 bases, 13 bases remained unmatched. The CDR3 region is CASSSSLAGVLTNEQFF. The CDR3 region has the DNA TGTGCCAGCAGCAGTAGTCTAGCGGGAGTACTTACCAATGAGCAGTTCTTC.

V gene TRBV7-9 combines with J gene TRBJ1-4; TRBD1 aligns across 12 bases. Germline V gene sequence: CDR1 SEHNR, CDR2 FQNEAQ (reference sequence). The CDR3 is made up of 15 amino acids. Germline trimming cut 4 bases from V and 5 bases from J; bases unmatched to any gene: 2. CDR3 loop: CASSYGTGGNEKLFF. The CDR3 DNA sequence: TGTGCCAGCAGCTATGGGACAGGGGGCAATGAAAAACTGTTTTTT.

A remark on this clone: One junction end disagrees with the germline gene, perhaps due to a read error. The chain carries TRBV5-1 and TRBJ2-7; 8 nucleotides align to TRBD2. CDR3 size: 13 residues. Germline V lookup: CDR1 SGHRS, CDR2 YFSETQ. The CDR3 region is CASSPGGGTSSNF. CDR3 DNA: TGCGCCAGCAGCCCGGGAGGGGGAACCAGTTCGAACTTC. Supplemented by reference TRBV5-1 and TRBJ2-7, the full variable domain reads KAGVTQTPRYLIKTRGQQVTLSCSPISGHRSVSWYQQTPGQGLQFLFEYFSETQRNKGNFPGRFSGRQFSNSRSEMNVSTLELGDSALYLCASSPGGGTSSNFGPGTRLTVT.

This clone has just a few counts. The chain recombines TRBV2 with TRBJ2-2, with D perhaps matching TRBD2 (5 bases). Per the germline V gene, CDR1 is SNHLY and CDR2 is FYNNEI. Trimming left V 2 bases short and J 0 bases short, with 10 bases between. This CDR3 region has 16 residues. CDR3 loop: CASSEWSGANTGELFF. In DNA form, the CDR3 reads TGTGCCAGCAGTGAATGGAGCGGCGCGAACACCGGGGAGCTGTTTTTT. The full variable domain, in which reference TRBV2 and TRBJ2-2 provide the parts outside the CDR3, is EPEVTQTPSHQVTQMGQEVILRCVPISNHLYFYWYRQILGQKVEFLVSFYNNEISEKSEIFDDQFSVERPDGSNFTLKIRSTKLEDSAMYFCASSEWSGANTGELFFGEGSRLTVL.

This rearrangement joins TRBV6-2 or TRBV6-3 to TRBJ1-2, with D unresolved. Trimming stripped 6 bases from V and 6 bases from J, with 11 bases between. Germline values: CDR1 MNHEY, CDR2 SVGEGT. CDR3 length: 12 amino acids. The CDR3 reads CASSPTRDGYTF. CDR3 sequence (DNA): TGTGCCAGCAGCCCAACGAGGGATGGCTACACCTTC.

This sequence joins TRBV6-2 or TRBV6-3 and TRBJ1-1; maybe TRBD1 (6 bases). Germline lookup yields CDR1 MNHEY and CDR2 SVGEGT. The germline V and J ends were trimmed by 4 bases and 7 bases, with 13 bases remaining between them. CDR3 length: 13 residues. CDR3: CASSFRGQFEAFF. The CDR3 bases are TGTGCCAGCAGTTTTAGAGGACAGTTTGAAGCTTTCTTT.

This sequence joins TRBV18 and TRBJ1-2; 10 bases match TRBD1. The length of the CDR3 is 14 residues. Trimming removed 3 bases from V and 11 bases from J; junction bases left unmatched: 9. Germline values: CDR1 KGHSH, CDR2 LQKENI. The CDR3 sequence: CASSPQGQGSRYTF. In DNA form, the CDR3 reads TGTGCCAGCTCACCTCAGGGACAGGGGAGTAGGTACACCTTC.

The genes are TRBV28 and TRBJ2-7, with a tentative D call TRBD1 (6 bases). Germline-derived CDR1 and CDR2 are MDHEN and SYDVKM. V was trimmed by 7 bases and J by 2 bases, leaving 18 bases between them. The CDR3 is made up of 15 amino acids. The CDR3 DNA sequence: TGTGCCAGCACCCCTTCCGGACAGTCCCCCTACGAGCAGTACTTC. It translates to CASTPSGQSPYEQYF.

The genes are TRBV3-1 (or the pseudogene TRBV3-2) and TRBJ1-2, with D hard to call. This CDR3 has 14 residues. Looked up from germline, CDR1 is LGHDT and CDR2 is YNNKEL (reference sequence). Trimming pared 4 bases from V and 6 bases from J, leaving 15 bases between. The CDR3 coding sequence is TGTGCCAGCAGCCCCCTGAGGGTAGAGGATGGCTACACCTTC. Protein sequence: CASSPLRVEDGYTF.

The V gene is TRBV7-9, the J gene TRBJ2-2; a possible D gene is TRBD2 (6 bases). Per the germline V gene, CDR1 is SEHNR and CDR2 is FQNEAQ (reference sequence). The length of the CDR3 is 17 residues. Trimming left V 5 bases short and J 1 base short, with 17 bases between. CDR3 bases: TGTGCCAGCAGCCCCCCTGAGTGGGAGGAGAACACCGGGGAGCTGTTTTTT. This encodes CASSPPEWEENTGELFF.

The chain joins TRBV15 to TRBJ2-7, with D possibly being TRBD1 (5 bases). Trimming shortened V by 5 bases and J by 4 bases, and 15 bases separated the two germline ends. CDR1 is LNHNV and CDR2 is YYDKDF in the germline V gene (reference sequence). The CDR3 runs 14 residues. CDR3: CATSATVNPYEQYF. In DNA form, the CDR3 reads TGTGCCACCAGCGCGACAGTAAACCCTTACGAGCAGTACTTC. Combining the CDR3 with reference TRBV15 and TRBJ2-7 gives the whole variable domain DAMVIQNPRYQVTQFGKPVTLSCSQTLNHNVMYWYQQKSSQAPKLLFHYYDKDFNNEADTPDNFQSRRPNTSFCFLDIRSPGLGDTAMYLCATSATVNPYEQYFGPGTRLTVT.

This sequence joins TRBV18 and TRBJ1-4, with TRBD1 matching 8 bases. The length of the CDR3 is 17 residues. J lost 2 bases, V lost 0 bases, and 5 bases had no gene match. The germline gives CDR1 KGHSH, CDR2 LQKENI. The CDR3 nucleotides are TGTGCCAGCTCACCACCGGGACAGGAGGACACTAATGAAAAACTGTTTTTT. Translation gives CASSPPGQEDTNEKLFF.